These 10 T cell receptor beta chains share one sample of origin, sequenced in a study of blood T cell repertoires in COVID-19. The assay was immunoSEQ multiplex PCR, and TCRdb's table has in-frame clones only and misses some. The sample has 120,000 to 150,000 clones, roughly 87% seen once. Sequenced input: peripheral blood. The receptors come from a woman between 45 and 65 years old with acute or convalescent COVID-19.

This clone was seen a few times. This chain joins TRBV7-9 and TRBJ1-5; the D gene is possibly TRBD1 (6 bases). The V gene lost 3 bases and the J gene lost 5 bases, with 11 bases spanning the gap. CDR3 length equals 14 residues. Germline-derived CDR1 and CDR2 are SEHNR and FQNEAQ (reference sequence). The CDR3 spells CASSFQGGDQPQHF. Here the CDR3 DNA reads TGTGCCAGCAGCTTTCAAGGGGGGGATCAGCCCCAGCATTTT.

The gene calls are TRBV6-5 and TRBJ2-2, with a tentative D call TRBD2 (5 bases). The CDR3 loop spans 16 amino acids. V was clipped by 4 bases and J by 3 bases, with 15 bases between them. Germline assignment: CDR1 MNHEY and CDR2 SVGAGI. The CDR3 region is CASSSAQVDYTGELFF. CDR3 coding DNA: TGTGCCAGCAGTTCGGCCCAGGTGGACTACACCGGGGAGCTGTTTTTT.

The gene calls are TRBV9 and TRBJ2-3; 8 nucleotides line up with TRBD2. J was trimmed by 6 bases and V by 1 base; bases with no gene match: 7. Germline CDR1 reads SGDLS; CDR2 reads YYNGEE. The CDR3 is 15 residues long. The CDR3 sequence is CASSVTSGRVDTQYF. CDR3 DNA sequence: TGTGCCAGCAGCGTAACTAGCGGACGGGTGGATACGCAGTATTTT.

The chain recombines TRBV18 with TRBJ2-7; 12 bases match TRBD2. This CDR3 comprises 16 residues. From germline, CDR1 is KGHSH and CDR2 LQKENI. V was pared by 3 bases and J by 0 bases, with 3 bases of the junction left unmatched. CDR3 sequence: CASSPTGLAGSYEQYF. CDR3 nucleotides: TGTGCCAGCTCACCGACGGGACTAGCGGGCTCCTACGAGCAGTACTTC.

The count of this clone is one. The V gene is TRBV4-2, the J gene TRBJ2-7; 8 bases match TRBD2. Germline loops: CDR1 LGHNA, CDR2 YNFKEQ. The length of the CDR3 is 16 residues. V lost 1 base to trimming and J lost 2 bases; unmatched junction nucleotides: 7. The CDR3 sequence: CASSQVSGGSPYEQYF. CDR3 DNA sequence: TGTGCCAGCAGCCAAGTAAGCGGGGGATCGCCCTACGAGCAGTACTTC.

This clone was found a few times. The chain combines TRBV7-3 with TRBJ2-5; TRBD2 matches 12 bases. The CDR3 has 15 residues. With 5 bases clipped from V and 2 bases from J, the junction kept 3 bases outside the gene matches. CDR1 and CDR2 from the germline V gene are SGHTA and FQGTGA. The CDR3 reads CASSVGTSGQETQYF. CDR3 bases: TGTGCCAGCAGCGTCGGGACTAGCGGGCAAGAGACCCAGTACTTC.

In its sample, this clone was seen once. J is TRBJ1-2 and V is TRBV18, with D possibly being TRBD1 (5 bases). This CDR3 contains 14 residues. The germline gives CDR1 KGHSH, CDR2 LQKENI. Trimming took off 6 bases at V and 4 bases at J, with 15 bases between the two ends. The CDR3 nucleotides read TGTGCCAGCTCGCCTACGACAGTTACCTATGGCTACACCTTC. This gives the protein CASSPTTVTYGYTF.

The rearrangement links TRBV7-2 to TRBJ2-3; tentative D call: TRBD1 (7 bases). This CDR3 region has 15 residues. Germline values: CDR1 SGHTA, CDR2 FQGNSA. V was cut by 4 bases and J by 0 bases, with 11 bases left in between. The DNA for the CDR3 is TGTGCCAGCAGCTCAGGGGGACTTAGCACAGATACGCAGTATTTT. It specifies CASSSGGLSTDTQYF.

V is TRBV7-2 and J is TRBJ2-7; 11 positions agree with TRBD2. This CDR3 is 17 amino acids long. Germline CDR1 SGHTA, CDR2 FQGNSA. J was trimmed by 0 bases and V by 1 base; bases with no gene match: 5. CDR3 nucleotide sequence: TGTGCCAGCAGCTTAGTTTCGGGACTAGCGGCCTCCTACGAGCAGTACTTC. It is translated as CASSLVSGLAASYEQYF.

The chain couples TRBV6-6 to TRBJ1-2, with 7 bases aligning to TRBD1. Per germline, CDR1 MNHNY and CDR2 SVGAGI (reference sequence). V shed 7 bases, J shed 6 bases, and the junction held 5 bases outside the gene matches. The CDR3 totals 12 residues. The DNA for the CDR3 is TGTGCCAGCAATTCCGGGACAGATGGCTACACCTTC. It yields the protein CASNSGTDGYTF.